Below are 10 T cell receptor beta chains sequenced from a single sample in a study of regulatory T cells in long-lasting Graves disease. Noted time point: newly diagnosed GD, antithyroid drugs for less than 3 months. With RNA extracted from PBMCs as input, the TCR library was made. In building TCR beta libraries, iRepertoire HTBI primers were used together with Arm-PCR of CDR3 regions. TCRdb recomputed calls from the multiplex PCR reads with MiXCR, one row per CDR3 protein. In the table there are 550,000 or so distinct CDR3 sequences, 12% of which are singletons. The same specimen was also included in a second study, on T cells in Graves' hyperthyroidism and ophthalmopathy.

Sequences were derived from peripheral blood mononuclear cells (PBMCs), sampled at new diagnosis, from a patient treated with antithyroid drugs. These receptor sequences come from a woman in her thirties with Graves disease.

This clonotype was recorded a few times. The CDR3, as DNA: TGTGCCAGCAGTTTCCGGACAATCTATGGCTACACCTTC. It codes for CASSFRTIYGYTF. The rearrangement uses TRBV28 and TRBJ1-2, with D maybe TRBD1 (5 bases). Trimming took 3 bases from V and 4 from J, leaving 9 bases between them. Germline V gene sequence: CDR1 MDHEN, CDR2 SYDVKM. The CDR3 length is 13 residues.

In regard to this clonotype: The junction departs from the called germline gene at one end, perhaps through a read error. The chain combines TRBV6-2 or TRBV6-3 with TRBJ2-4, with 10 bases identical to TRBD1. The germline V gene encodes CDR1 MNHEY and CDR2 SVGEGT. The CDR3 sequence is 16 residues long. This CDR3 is CASGYGGQGVPPPEYF. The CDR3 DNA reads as TGTGCCAGCGGTTACGGTGGACAGGGGGTCCCCCCCCCTGAGTACTTC.

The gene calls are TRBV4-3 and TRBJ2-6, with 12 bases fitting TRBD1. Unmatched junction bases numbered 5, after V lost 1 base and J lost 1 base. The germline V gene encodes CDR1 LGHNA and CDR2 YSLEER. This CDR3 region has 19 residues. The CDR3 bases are TGCGCCAGCAGCCAAGCCCGGGACAGGGGGCTTTCTGGGGCCAACGTCCTGACTTTC. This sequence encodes CASSQARDRGLSGANVLTF.

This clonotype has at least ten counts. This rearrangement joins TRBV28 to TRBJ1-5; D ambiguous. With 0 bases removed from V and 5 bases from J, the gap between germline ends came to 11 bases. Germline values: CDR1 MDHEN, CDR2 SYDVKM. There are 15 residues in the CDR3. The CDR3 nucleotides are TGTGCCAGCAGTTTATGGGGAAGTCCAGATCAGCCCCAGCATTTT. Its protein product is CASSLWGSPDQPQHF.

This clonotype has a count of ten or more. Written as DNA, the CDR3 is TGTGCCATCAGTGATCGTCTAGCGGGACGTAGCACAGATACGCAGTATTTT. It is translated as CAISDRLAGRSTDTQYF. The chain uses TRBV10-3 and TRBJ2-3, with 9 bases fitting TRBD2. This CDR3 is built from 17 residues. The junction had 7 bases not matched to a gene; V was cut back by 3 bases and J by 0 bases. CDR1 ENHRY and CDR2 SYGVKD come from the germline V gene.

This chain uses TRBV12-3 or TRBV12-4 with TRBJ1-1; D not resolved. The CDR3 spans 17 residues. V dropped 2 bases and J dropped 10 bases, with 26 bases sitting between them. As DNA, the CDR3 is TGTGCCAGCAGTTTATCCACGAGGGCGGATAGAAACAGTGGAGCTTTCTTT. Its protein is CASSLSTRADRNSGAFF.

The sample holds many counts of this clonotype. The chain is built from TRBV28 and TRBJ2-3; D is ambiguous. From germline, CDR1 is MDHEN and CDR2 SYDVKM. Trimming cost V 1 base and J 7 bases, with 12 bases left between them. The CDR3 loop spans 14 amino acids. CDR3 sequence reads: CASSLSAGSYTQYF. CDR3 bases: TGTGCCAGCAGTTTATCTGCAGGATCATATACGCAGTATTTT.

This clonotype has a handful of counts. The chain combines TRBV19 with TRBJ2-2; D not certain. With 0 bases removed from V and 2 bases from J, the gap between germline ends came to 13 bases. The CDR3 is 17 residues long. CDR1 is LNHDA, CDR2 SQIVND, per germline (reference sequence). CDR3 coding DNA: TGTGCCAGTAGTATAGATCTCGAGGTTCCCAACACCGGGGAGCTGTTTTTT. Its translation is CASSIDLEVPNTGELFF.

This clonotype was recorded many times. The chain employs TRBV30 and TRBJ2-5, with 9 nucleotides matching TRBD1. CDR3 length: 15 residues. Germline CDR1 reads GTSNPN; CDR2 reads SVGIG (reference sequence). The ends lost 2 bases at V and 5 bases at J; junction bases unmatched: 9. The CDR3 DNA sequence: TGTGCCTGGAGTTTACAGGGGGCGCGGCGGGAGACCCAGTACTTC. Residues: CAWSLQGARRETQYF.

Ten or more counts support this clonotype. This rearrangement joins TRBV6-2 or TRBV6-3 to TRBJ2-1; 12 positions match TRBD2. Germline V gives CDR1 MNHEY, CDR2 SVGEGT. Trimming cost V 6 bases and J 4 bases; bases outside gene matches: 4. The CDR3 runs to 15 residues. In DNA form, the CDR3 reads TGTGCCAGCAGACCCGGACTAGCGGGGTACAATGAGCAGTTCTTC. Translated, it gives CASRPGLAGYNEQFF.